This T cell receptor (beta chain) derives from a study of lymphopenia after photon versus proton radiotherapy (dated by TCRdb to between 2018 and 2021). Looking at the study overall: In patients with gastrointestinal tumors who developed high-grade lymphopenia, the study compared the immunological effects of photon radiation therapy with those of proton radiation therapy. The cohort included 20 or so patients with gastrointestinal tumors who developed lymphopenia after receiving either photon or proton therapy. The goal of the study was to characterize the differences between the two radiation modalities in how they affect the immune system.

Library method: the immunoSEQ multiplex PCR assay. Deep sequencing of rearranged TCR beta loci, alongside multiparametric flow cytometry, was used to profile T cell repertoires. What TCRdb holds here is the immuneACCESS table cut down to in-frame rearrangements. Part of the clones is not present; checked against another copy, under half of the missing clones reflect an unresolved V gene, and the others are unexplained. The sample table lists 75,000 to 95,000 clones, about 83% of them with a count of one. The ten largest clonotypes hold about 1.3% of the sample. Points the paper makes about the study in general: The survival association was examined only in patients who died, and the authors described better survival with proton therapy as a possibility, not as a demonstrated result. After the lymphocyte count nadir, oligoclonal expansion, especially of CD8+ Temra cells, was observed in photon-treated repertoires, and the drop in diversity was driven by this expansion. During treatment, patients who received photon therapy lost naive T cells and TCR diversity and gained effector/memory populations, whereas patients who received proton therapy remained relatively stable. Across the cohort, an inverse correlation was found between a larger post-nadir drop in TCR diversity and overall survival time among patients who died.

Relative to germline, V is missing 6 bases and J is missing 1 base, with 4 bases of the junction outside any gene match. CDR1 MGHDK and CDR2 SYGVNS were looked up in the germline V gene. The CDR3 spans 15 residues, from the cysteine through the phenylalanine. Kept here is only the CDR3 DNA, which spans 45 bases and is read in frame from base 1. To note about this clone: Its binding antigen is unknown. Qualities for individual bases were not recorded, and no much larger clone is one base off.

This sequence uses TRBV25-1 and TRBJ1-3; 9 nucleotides in the junction match TRBD1. The clonotype originates from a man aged 55 to 70 with pancreatic cancer. This material consisted of peripheral blood, taken from a patient treated with proton-based radiotherapy. The CDR3 protein: CASREQGASGNTIYF. The nucleotides are TGTGCCAGCAGGGAACAGGGGGCATCTGGAAACACCATATATTTT.